This TCR beta chain was identified during a study of cytomegalovirus exposure and HLA in healthy donors. Whole-study results and caveats: Most likely, a cluster of highly shared sequence variants arose as a sequencing artifact.

A multiplex PCR was run with 60 Vbeta primers and 13 Jbeta primers. Only in-frame clones appear in the TCRdb table, and some are missing; sequencing was by immunoSEQ multiplex PCR. The sample shows more than 75,000 clones, 84% of them seen only once. Remarks on this clone: Its antigen remains unknown.

The CDR3 contains 16 residues. CDR1 and CDR2 from the germline V gene are SGHNT and YYREEE (reference sequence). Deletions cut 4 bases from V and 0 bases from J, with 17 bases between. The sequence came from a young woman in good health and CMV-seropositive. The genes are TRBV5-4 and TRBJ2-7; the D gene is possibly TRBD2 (6 bases). Material: PBMCs. The CDR3, as DNA: TGTGCCAGCAGCGTGGGAGGAGGGCACGCCTCCTACGAGCAGTACTTC. Its protein is CASSVGGGHASYEQYF. Based on the CDR3 plus reference TRBV5-4 and TRBJ2-7, the full variable domain is ETGVTQSPTHLIKTRGQQVTLRCSSQSGHNTVSWYQQALGQGPQFIFQYYREEENGRGNFPPRFSGLQFPNYSSELNVNALELDDSALYLCASSVGGGHASYEQYFGPGTRLTVT.